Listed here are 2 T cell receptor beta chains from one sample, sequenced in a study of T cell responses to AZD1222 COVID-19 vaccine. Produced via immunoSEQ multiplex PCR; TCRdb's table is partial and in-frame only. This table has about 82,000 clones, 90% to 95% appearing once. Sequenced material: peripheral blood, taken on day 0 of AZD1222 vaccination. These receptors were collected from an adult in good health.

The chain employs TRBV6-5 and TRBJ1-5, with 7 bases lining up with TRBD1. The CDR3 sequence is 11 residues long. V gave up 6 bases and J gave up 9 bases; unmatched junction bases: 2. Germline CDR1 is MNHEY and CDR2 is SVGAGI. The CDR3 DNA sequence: TGTGCCAGCAGCCGACAGGGGCCCCAGCATTTT. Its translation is CASSRQGPQHF.

The CDR3 sequence: CASSPGQGRTRTEAFF. The CDR3 DNA follows: TGTGCCAGCAGCCCCGGACAGGGGAGGACGAGGACTGAAGCTTTCTTT. The chain recombines TRBV11-2 with TRBJ1-1; 9 nucleotides agree with TRBD1. This CDR3 contains 16 residues. V shed 5 bases and J 5 bases; nucleotides not matched to a gene: 12. Germline V lookup: CDR1 SGHAT, CDR2 FQNNGV.